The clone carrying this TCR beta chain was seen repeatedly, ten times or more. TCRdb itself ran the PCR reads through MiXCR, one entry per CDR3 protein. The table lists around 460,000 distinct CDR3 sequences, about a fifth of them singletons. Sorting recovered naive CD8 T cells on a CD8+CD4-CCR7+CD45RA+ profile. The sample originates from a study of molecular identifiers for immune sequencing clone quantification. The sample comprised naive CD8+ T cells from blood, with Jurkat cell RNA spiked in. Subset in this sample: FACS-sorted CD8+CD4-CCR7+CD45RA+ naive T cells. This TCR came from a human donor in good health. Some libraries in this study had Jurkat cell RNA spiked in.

This chain's CDR3 is CASSRESSGGQETQYF. As DNA, the CDR3 is TGCGCCAGCAGCCGGGAGTCTAGCGGGGGCCAAGAGACCCAGTACTTC. The V and J genes are TRBV5-1 and TRBJ2-5, with 10 positions matching TRBD2. The germline V gene has CDR1 SGHRS and CDR2 YFSETQ. With V trimmed by 4 bases and J by 1 base, 7 bases remained unmatched. The CDR3 covers 16 residues.